These T cell receptor beta chains were read from a single sample in a study of T cells in tumors after PD-1 blockade. Clones were sequenced by immunoSEQ multiplex PCR, and TCRdb holds only the in-frame ones, with some missing. Seen here are about 33,000 clones, roughly 78% observed once, and the top ten hold about 38%. Sequences were derived from PBMCs, sampled before anti-PD-1 treatment. The receptors shown here come from a human donor with basal cell carcinoma. The CDR3 runs from the conserved cysteine through the conserved F or W. The order of the fields is V gene, D gene, J gene, clone size, CDR3 DNA, CDR3 protein. The D gene is left open where the match is weak. Expanded clones are given a class, and other clones once, few, many or no size at all.

>TRBV10-3|.|TRBJ1-3|.
TGTGCCATCAAAGCCTCCGGGGGGACCGGAAACACCATATATTTT
CAIKASGGTGNTIYF
>TRBV30|.|TRBJ1-6|.
TGTGCCTGGACCCCACCCGGCCAGGGCTGGACACCCCTCCACTTT
CAWTPPGQGWTPLHF
>TRBV28|.|TRBJ1-2|.
TGTGCCAGCAGTTTAGGGTTCTATGGCTACACCTTC
CASSLGFYGYTF
>TRBV19|TRBD2|TRBJ2-1|.
TGTGCCAGTAGTATCCTGGGCACTAGCGGCCCCAATGAGCAGTTCTTC
CASSILGTSGPNEQFF
>TRBV12-5|.|TRBJ1-3|.
TGTGCTAGTGGTTTTACTGACGGATTTGCTGGAAACACCATATATTTT
CASGFTDGFAGNTIYF
>TRBV29-1|.|TRBJ2-1|medium-sized
TGCAGCGTCGTTACCAGCTCCGGTCGGAATGAGCAGTTCTTC
CSVVTSSGRNEQFF
>TRBV15|TRBD2|TRBJ2-1|.
TGTGCCACCAGCAGCCCGGGACTAGCGGTAGGCAATGAGCAGTTCTTC
CATSSPGLAVGNEQFF
>TRBV15|TRBD1|TRBJ1-6|.
TGTGCCACCAGCAGAGCAGACAGGGGGTATTCACCCCTCCACTTT
CATSRADRGYSPLHF
>TRBV6-2/TRBV6-3|.|TRBJ2-7|once
TGTGCCAGCAGTTACCCTGAGCCAGGGGACGCCGCCTACGAGCAGTACTTC
CASSYPEPGDAAYEQYF
>TRBV19|TRBD1|TRBJ2-3|.
TGTGCCAGTAGTATCAAAGGGACAGGGGGAGCAGATACGCAGTATTTT
CASSIKGTGGADTQYF
>TRBV4-2|TRBD2|TRBJ2-1|.
TGTGCCAGCAGCCTGGGCGGGAGCTCCTACAATGAGCAGTTCTTC
CASSLGGSSYNEQFF